These T cell receptor beta chains were read from a single sample in a study of blood T cell repertoires in COVID-19. Only in-frame clones appear in the TCRdb table, and some are missing; sequencing was by immunoSEQ multiplex PCR. This table holds around 150,000 clones, approximately 86% found once. What was sequenced was PBMCs or T cells enriched from blood (not recorded which). Source of these receptors: a woman aged 40 to 55 who had recovered from COVID-19. The CDR3 runs from the conserved cysteine through the conserved F or W. A D gene is named only where the DNA matches it firmly. Clone size is given for some rows only: seen once, a few or many times, or a class if the clone is expanded.

J gene: TRBJ2-1; D gene: -; V gene: TRBV19; clone size: -; CDR3 DNA: TGTGCCAGTAGTCCGACCCTTAGCGACGACTCCTACAATGAGCAGTTCTTC; CDR3 protein: CASSPTLSDDSYNEQFF
J gene: TRBJ1-1; D gene: -; V gene: TRBV27; clone size: -; CDR3 DNA: TGTGCCAGCAGTTTAGGTTCGGGGAGGACTGAAGCTTTCTTT; CDR3 protein: CASSLGSGRTEAFF
J gene: TRBJ2-7; D gene: -; V gene: TRBV27; clone size: -; CDR3 DNA: TGTGCCAGCAGTCCGACAGTATTTCGTTACGAGCAGTACTTC; CDR3 protein: CASSPTVFRYEQYF
J gene: TRBJ2-5; D gene: TRBD1; V gene: TRBV6-5; clone size: -; CDR3 DNA: TGTGCCAGCAGTTCTGCCTCCAAGACAGGGCAGACCCAGTACTTC; CDR3 protein: CASSSASKTGQTQYF
J gene: TRBJ2-5; D gene: TRBD2; V gene: TRBV4-1; clone size: -; CDR3 DNA: TGCGCCAGCAGCCAAGTTCTGGGACTAGACGGGGAGACCCAGTACTTC; CDR3 protein: CASSQVLGLDGETQYF
J gene: TRBJ2-5; D gene: -; V gene: TRBV18; clone size: -; CDR3 DNA: TGTGCCAGCTCACCCCAGATGGAGGAGACCCAGTACTTC; CDR3 protein: CASSPQMEETQYF
J gene: TRBJ2-7; D gene: TRBD1; V gene: TRBV29-1; clone size: once; CDR3 DNA: TGCAGCGGCGGACAGGGGATTCGAGGAGAGCAGTACTTC; CDR3 protein: CSGGQGIRGEQYF
J gene: TRBJ1-2; D gene: -; V gene: TRBV19; clone size: once; CDR3 DNA: TGTGCCAGTGAGATAAGGGGGAATGGCTACACCTTC; CDR3 protein: CASEIRGNGYTF
J gene: TRBJ2-7; D gene: -; V gene: TRBV7-9; clone size: -; CDR3 DNA: TGTGCCAGCAGCGAAACAGGGCAGGCTCGATACGAGCAGTACTTC; CDR3 protein: CASSETGQARYEQYF
J gene: TRBJ1-1; D gene: -; V gene: TRBV19; clone size: few; CDR3 DNA: TGTGCCAGTAGTATCCTTCAGGGTGCTTCGGACACTGAAGCTTTCTTT; CDR3 protein: CASSILQGASDTEAFF
J gene: TRBJ2-1; D gene: -; V gene: TRBV10-3; clone size: -; CDR3 DNA: TGTGCCATCAGTGATTGGAGCGGACCTTACAATGAGCAGTTCTTC; CDR3 protein: CAISDWSGPYNEQFF
J gene: TRBJ2-2; D gene: -; V gene: TRBV5-1; clone size: few; CDR3 DNA: TGCGCCAGCAGCCGCCCGTCAGGGTTGGGCGGGGAGCTGTTTTTT; CDR3 protein: CASSRPSGLGGELFF
J gene: TRBJ2-7; D gene: -; V gene: TRBV3-1/TRBV3-2; clone size: once; CDR3 DNA: TGTGCCAGCAGCCAAGACCGAACAGGAGCCTACGAGCAGTACTTC; CDR3 protein: CASSQDRTGAYEQYF
J gene: TRBJ2-5; D gene: TRBD2; V gene: TRBV9; clone size: once; CDR3 DNA: TGTGCCAGCAGCGTAGCCGCAGCGGGGGGCCCCCGTGAGACCCAGTACTTC; CDR3 protein: CASSVAAAGGPRETQYF
J gene: TRBJ2-1; D gene: TRBD2; V gene: TRBV4-2; clone size: once; CDR3 DNA: TGTGCCAGCAGCCTCGGACTAGCGGGGGCGTATGAGCAGTTCTTC; CDR3 protein: CASSLGLAGAYEQFF
J gene: TRBJ2-2; D gene: TRBD2; V gene: TRBV9; clone size: -; CDR3 DNA: TGTGCCAGCAGCCTCCAGATGGGGATAGCGGGAGCGAGCGGGGAGCTGTTTTTT; CDR3 protein: CASSLQMGIAGASGELFF
J gene: TRBJ1-1; D gene: TRBD1; V gene: TRBV5-1; clone size: -; CDR3 DNA: TGCGCCAGCAGCAGTACCGGGACAGGGAACGATGAAGCTTTCTTT; CDR3 protein: CASSSTGTGNDEAFF
J gene: TRBJ2-5; D gene: TRBD2; V gene: TRBV4-1; clone size: -; CDR3 DNA: TGCGCCAGCAGCCAAGAGACTAGCGGGGGGCTGAAAGAGACCCAGTACTTC; CDR3 protein: CASSQETSGGLKETQYF
J gene: TRBJ1-2; D gene: -; V gene: TRBV7-3; clone size: -; CDR3 DNA: TGTGCCAGCAGCCCCGGTTCCAACTATGGCTACACCTTC; CDR3 protein: CASSPGSNYGYTF
J gene: TRBJ1-4; D gene: -; V gene: TRBV30; clone size: -; CDR3 DNA: TGTGCCTGGAGTGACAAACAGGGCAAACCGTACAAACTGTTTTTT; CDR3 protein: CAWSDKQGKPYKLFF
J gene: TRBJ2-1; D gene: -; V gene: TRBV19; clone size: -; CDR3 DNA: TGTGCCAGTACCCCAGGGTATTCGTCCTACAATGAGCAGTTCTTC; CDR3 protein: CASTPGYSSYNEQFF
J gene: TRBJ2-5; D gene: TRBD1; V gene: TRBV6-1; clone size: -; CDR3 DNA: TGTGCCAGCAGTGATTACGAACTAAGGACAGGGCAAGAGACCCAGTACTTC; CDR3 protein: CASSDYELRTGQETQYF
J gene: TRBJ1-2; D gene: TRBD1; V gene: TRBV10-3; clone size: -; CDR3 DNA: TGTGCCATCAGTGTCGGGCAGGGGGATGGCTACACCTTC; CDR3 protein: CAISVGQGDGYTF
J gene: TRBJ2-7; D gene: -; V gene: TRBV30; clone size: -; CDR3 DNA: TGTGCCTGGAGTGGTTTATACGAGCAGTACTTC; CDR3 protein: CAWSGLYEQYF
J gene: TRBJ2-2; D gene: TRBD2; V gene: TRBV6-1; clone size: many; CDR3 DNA: TGTGCCAGCAGTGAAGCTAGCGGGGGCACCGGGGAGCTGTTTTTT; CDR3 protein: CASSEASGGTGELFF
J gene: TRBJ1-1; D gene: TRBD1; V gene: TRBV5-8; clone size: once; CDR3 DNA: TGTGCCAGCAGATTGACAGGGGGAAATACTGAAGCTTTCTTT; CDR3 protein: CASRLTGGNTEAFF
J gene: TRBJ2-3; D gene: TRBD1; V gene: TRBV7-9; clone size: -; CDR3 DNA: TGTGCCAGCAAGATGGACAGGGGCGTCACAGATACGCAGTATTTT; CDR3 protein: CASKMDRGVTDTQYF
J gene: TRBJ1-5; D gene: -; V gene: TRBV2; clone size: -; CDR3 DNA: TGTGCCAGCAGTGATGTCAGGGAGGGTCAGCCCCAGCATTTT; CDR3 protein: CASSDVREGQPQHF
J gene: TRBJ1-4; D gene: -; V gene: TRBV7-8; clone size: -; CDR3 DNA: TGTGCCAGCAGCTTAGAAAGGGTTCCTCGGGGTGAAAAACTGTTTTTT; CDR3 protein: CASSLERVPRGEKLFF
J gene: TRBJ1-4; D gene: -; V gene: TRBV13; clone size: -; CDR3 DNA: TGTGCCAGCAGTCGGGAGGCCGGGGAAAAACTGTTTTTT; CDR3 protein: CASSREAGEKLFF
J gene: TRBJ2-7; D gene: -; V gene: TRBV15; clone size: -; CDR3 DNA: TGTGCCACCAGCAGAGACGACACCGAATACTACGAGCAGTACTTC; CDR3 protein: CATSRDDTEYYEQYF
J gene: TRBJ2-3; D gene: TRBD2; V gene: TRBV13; clone size: -; CDR3 DNA: TGTGCCAGCAGCCCTTACGGGACTAGTTTCACAGATACGCAGTATTTT; CDR3 protein: CASSPYGTSFTDTQYF
J gene: TRBJ2-5; D gene: TRBD2; V gene: TRBV4-1; clone size: -; CDR3 DNA: TGCGCCAGCAGCCAAGAGCAGCGGGGAGAGACCCAGTACTTC; CDR3 protein: CASSQEQRGETQYF
J gene: TRBJ2-3; D gene: -; V gene: TRBV12-3/TRBV12-4; clone size: medium-sized; CDR3 DNA: TGTGCCAGCACCTTCACAGATACGCAGTATTTT; CDR3 protein: CASTFTDTQYF
J gene: TRBJ2-1; D gene: TRBD2; V gene: TRBV15; clone size: -; CDR3 DNA: TGTGCCACCAGCAGACCTCCCCGGGAGGGGTCATACAATGAGCAGTTCTTC; CDR3 protein: CATSRPPREGSYNEQFF
J gene: TRBJ1-6; D gene: -; V gene: TRBV30; clone size: -; CDR3 DNA: TGTGCCTGGTCCAGCTCCTATAATTCACCCCTCCACTTT; CDR3 protein: CAWSSSYNSPLHF
J gene: TRBJ1-5; D gene: TRBD1; V gene: TRBV9; clone size: -; CDR3 DNA: TGTGCCAGCAGCACAGGGGCGGATCAGCCCCAGCATTTT; CDR3 protein: CASSTGADQPQHF
J gene: TRBJ2-5; D gene: TRBD2; V gene: TRBV29-1; clone size: -; CDR3 DNA: TGCAGCGTCGGGACTAGCGGGACCCAAGAGACCCAGTACTTC; CDR3 protein: CSVGTSGTQETQYF
J gene: TRBJ2-2; D gene: TRBD2; V gene: TRBV5-8; clone size: -; CDR3 DNA: TGTGCCAGCAGCTTGACCGGGGGGTCAGACACCGGGGAGCTGTTTTTT; CDR3 protein: CASSLTGGSDTGELFF
J gene: TRBJ1-2; D gene: TRBD1; V gene: TRBV9; clone size: -; CDR3 DNA: TGTGCCAGCAGCGTAGACGACAGGGGTGATGGCTACACCTTC; CDR3 protein: CASSVDDRGDGYTF
J gene: TRBJ1-2; D gene: TRBD1; V gene: TRBV19; clone size: -; CDR3 DNA: TGTGCCAGTAGTGTGACAGGGGGCATGGACTATGGCTACACCTTC; CDR3 protein: CASSVTGGMDYGYTF